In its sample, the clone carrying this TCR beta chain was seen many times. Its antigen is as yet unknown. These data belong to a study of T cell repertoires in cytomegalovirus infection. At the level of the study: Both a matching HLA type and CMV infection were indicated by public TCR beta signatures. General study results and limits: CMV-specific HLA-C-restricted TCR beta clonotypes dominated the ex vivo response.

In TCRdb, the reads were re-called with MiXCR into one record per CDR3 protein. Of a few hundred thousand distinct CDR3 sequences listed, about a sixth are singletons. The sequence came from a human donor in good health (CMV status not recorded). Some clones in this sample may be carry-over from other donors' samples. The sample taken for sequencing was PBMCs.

The CDR3: CASSLVGSSGTFAETQYF. The CDR3 region has the DNA TGTGCCAGCAGCTTAGTAGGGTCTAGCGGGACTTTTGCGGAGACCCAGTACTTC. The chain links TRBV7-8 to TRBJ2-5, with 9 bases that match TRBD2. The CDR3 has 18 amino acids. CDR1 and CDR2 (germline): SGHVS, FQNEAQ. Trimming at V came to 1 base and at J to 5 bases, leaving 14 bases not matched to a gene. Full variable domain (remainder filled in from reference TRBV7-8 and TRBJ2-5): GAGVSQSPRYKVAKRGQDVALRCDPISGHVSLFWYQQALGQGPEFLTYFQNEAQLDKSGLPSDRFFAERPEGSVSTLKIQRTQQEDSAVYLCASSLVGSSGTFAETQYFGPGTRLLVL.